Listed below are T cell receptor beta chains from one sample, sequenced in a study of tumor and adjacent non-tumor tissue in lung cancer. In TCRdb, the multiplex PCR reads were re-called with MiXCR into one record per CDR3 protein. The profile covers tens of thousands of distinct CDR3 sequences, with roughly 80% appearing a single time and 13% taken by the ten largest. The sample taken for sequencing was lung tumor tissue. These receptors all stem from a woman in her fifties or sixties with non-small cell lung cancer. Both conserved end residues are part of each CDR3.

>TRBV20-1|11|TRBJ1-1
CNARMDPEASF
>TRBV4-1|15|TRBJ2-5
CASSQEKGTGETQYF
>TRBV6-5|16|TRBJ1-4
CASRDRTGPSNEKLFF
>TRBV29-1|13|TRBJ2-7
CSVWGQGYYEQYF
>TRBV11-1|13|TRBJ2-7
CASSLGVKYEQHF
>TRBV29-1|10|TRBJ2-1
CSAGRIEQFF
>TRBV19|13|TRBJ1-1
CASTVTGVTEAFF
>TRBV12-3/TRBV12-4|13|TRBJ2-7
CPSSSDVSYEQYF
>TRBV28|15|.
CASTLWDRAVHEQYF
>TRBV24-1|14|TRBJ2-1
CATSDFRDINEQFF
>TRBV20-1|16|TRBJ2-1
CSARLYIGTCLHERFF
>TRBV12-3/TRBV12-4|15|.
CASSLETLRTDTQHF
>TRBV11-2|14|TRBJ2-7
CASSLGQFSSEQYF
>TRBV6-2/TRBV6-3|13|TRBJ1-5
CPSNGVPTQPQHF
>TRBV20-1|12|TRBJ1-1
CSAVHRAVLDFF
>TRBV6-1|15|TRBJ2-2
CANILAGVRTGELFF
>TRBV12-3/TRBV12-4|11|TRBJ1-2
CASSHGTGYTF
>TRBV20-1|14|TRBJ2-7
CSATEGQSSYEQYF
>TRBV10-2|14|TRBJ2-7
CASGEPTVWHEQYF
>TRBV10-3|18|TRBJ2-1
CAISERLGGVSSYNEQFF
>TRBV20-1|15|TRBJ2-7
CSARAPGSRVYEHYF
>TRBV5-5|14|TRBJ2-5
CANSLLALRETQYF
>TRBV6-6|14|TRBJ1-1
CASSRSTGHTEAFF
>TRBV4-2|16|TRBJ1-4
CASSQDQDSTNEKLFF
>TRBV29-1|14|TRBJ1-2
CSAGPVWAIDGYTF
>TRBV12-3/TRBV12-4|13|TRBJ2-1
CASRASAVNEQFF
>TRBV6-2/TRBV6-3|19|TRBJ2-3
CASRLSTSINGRVTDMQYF
>TRBV28|17|TRBJ2-7
CASSILGLAEQRYEQYF
>TRBV4-1|16|TRBJ1-5
CASSARQGDGDQPQHF
>TRBV5-4|16|TRBJ2-5
CTSSLSRRGYQETQYF
>TRBV7-8|18|TRBJ1-4
CPSSPQGALLPGGEKLLF
>TRBV4-2|16|TRBJ2-2
CASSQKNGGNTWELFF
>TRBV19|15|TRBJ1-5
CASRGGQGGNQPQHF
>TRBV12-3/TRBV12-4|13|TRBJ2-7
CVSSIDVSYEQYF
>TRBV12-3/TRBV12-4|14|TRBJ2-7
CASYWGQAAREQYF
>TRBV5-6|16|TRBJ2-7
CTSNLLTHWQTYEQYF
>TRBV12-3/TRBV12-4|13|TRBJ2-7
CASTPGQGDEQYF
>TRBV29-1|12|TRBJ1-1
CSIVTSALEAFF
>TRBV5-1|13|TRBJ2-5
CASNRLPRETQYF
>TRBV20-1|13|TRBJ2-7
CSGSPRGSYEEYF
>TRBV4-1|15|TRBJ2-1
CVSSRFIEPYNEQFF
>TRBV6-2/TRBV6-3|15|TRBJ2-3
CASSWEARSSDAQYF
>TRBV20-1|12|TRBJ2-7
CSAMRDSYEQYF
>TRBV11-1|14|TRBJ2-7
CATSHWDSSYEHYF
>TRBV12-3/TRBV12-4|12|TRBJ1-2
CVSSLQSYGYTF
>TRBV6-1|16|TRBJ2-1
CVSSHGWGSYYNEQFF
>TRBV14|15|TRBJ1-1
CASTNWVGENTEAFF
>TRBV7-3|15|TRBJ2-5
CTSSLTGGIQETQYF
>TRBV24-1|16|TRBJ2-1
CATSKVSCRSYNEQFF
>TRBV12-3/TRBV12-4|16|TRBJ2-7
CASSSRARDLLYEQYF
>TRBV6-6|16|TRBJ2-2
CDSTTGGALNTGGLFF
>TRBV20-1|13|TRBJ2-5
CSACLDSRETQYF
>TRBV20-1|14|TRBJ2-1
CNARDQLGGNEQFF